This TCR beta chain was observed in a study of CD8 T cells in ankylosing spondylitis. Study-wide findings and caveats: About 8 highly homologous variants made up a TCR beta motif, and this motif appeared characteristic of ankylosing spondylitis blood.

In regard to this clonotype: Its target is unknown.

TCRdb ran MiXCR on the 5' RACE reads and lists one entry per CDR3 protein. The data show over 400,000 distinct CDR3 sequences, with 20% to 30% seen just once and approximately 1% held by the top ten. CDR1 is SGHRS, CDR2 YFSETQ, per germline. This CDR3 has 15 amino acids. The ends lost 4 bases at V and 9 bases at J; junction bases unmatched: 8. The sequence derives from a male donor with ankylosing spondylitis. The chain has TRBV5-1 and TRBJ2-1; 12 bases match TRBD1. The specimen sequenced was blood, either unsorted or a sorted T cell fraction (not recorded which). For the CDR3, the DNA is TGCGCCAGCAGCGAGGGACAGGGGGCGCCCACTGAGCAGTTCTTC. Amino acid sequence: CASSEGQGAPTEQFF. Supplemented by reference TRBV5-1 and TRBJ2-1, the full variable domain reads KAGVTQTPRYLIKTRGQQVTLSCSPISGHRSVSWYQQTPGQGLQFLFEYFSETQRNKGNFPGRFSGRQFSNSRSEMNVSTLELGDSALYLCASSEGQGAPTEQFFGPGTRLTVL.